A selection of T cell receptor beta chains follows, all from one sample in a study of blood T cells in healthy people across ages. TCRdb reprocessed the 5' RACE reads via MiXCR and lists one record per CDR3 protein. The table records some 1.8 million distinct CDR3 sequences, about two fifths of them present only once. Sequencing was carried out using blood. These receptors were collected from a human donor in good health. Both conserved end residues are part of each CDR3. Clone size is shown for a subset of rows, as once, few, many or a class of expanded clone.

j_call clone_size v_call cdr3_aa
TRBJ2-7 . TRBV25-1 CASSGRGGSYEQYF
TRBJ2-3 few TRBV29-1 CSAGTSLAFTQYF
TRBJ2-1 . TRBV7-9 CASRPRPGRTYMAGEQFF
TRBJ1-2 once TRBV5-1 CASSLAREGANGYTF
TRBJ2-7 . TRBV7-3 CASRYDVRDGISYEQYF
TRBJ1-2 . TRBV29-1 CSVENNGPSYGYTF
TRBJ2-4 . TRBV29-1 CSIGRPPLANEQYF
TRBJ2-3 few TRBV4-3 CASSQGPHRSTDTQYF
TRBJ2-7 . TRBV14 CASSQELGLPYEQYF
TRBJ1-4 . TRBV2 CASSQQGLLGKLFF
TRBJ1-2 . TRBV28 CASHRYGTGCGYTF
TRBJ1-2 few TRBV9 CASHSGESYTF
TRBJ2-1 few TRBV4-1 CASSVEGLYNEQFF
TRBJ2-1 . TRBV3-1 CASRTAGSYNEQFF
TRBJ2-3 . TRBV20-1 CSVPRTGRRTDTQYF
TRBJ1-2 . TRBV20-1 CSATTGGHYGYTF
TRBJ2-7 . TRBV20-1 CSARFHMGMTYEQYF
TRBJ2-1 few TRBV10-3 CAIRLGGPYNEQFF
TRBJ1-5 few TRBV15 CATSSRTGSTPSSNQPQHF
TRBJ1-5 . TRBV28 CASTELRGDQPQHF
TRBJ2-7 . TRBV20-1 CSAREGTGGIYEQYF
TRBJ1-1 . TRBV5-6 CATQLGLNTEAFF
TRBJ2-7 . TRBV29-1 CSVSGTASYEQYF
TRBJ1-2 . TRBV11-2 CASSYQGGGGRSYGYTF
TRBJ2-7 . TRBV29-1 CSVEWREGLLYEQYF
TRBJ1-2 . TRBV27 CASSWDREAVGYTF
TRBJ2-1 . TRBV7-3 CASSPQGMTGFGEQFF
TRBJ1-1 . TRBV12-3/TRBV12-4 CASSLKGASNTEAFF
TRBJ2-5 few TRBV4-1 CASSQVPGSEETQYF
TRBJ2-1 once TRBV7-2 CTSSLWTLGPFF
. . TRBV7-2 CASSAGRGHYEQYF
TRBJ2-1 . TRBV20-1 CSKLGPYNEQFF
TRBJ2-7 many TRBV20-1 CSAPDSRYEQYF
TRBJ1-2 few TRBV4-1 CASSHLPGQSIYGYTF
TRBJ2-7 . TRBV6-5 CASSYSFIRGGSYEQYF